The sample holds one count of the clone carrying this T cell receptor beta chain. Clones were sequenced by immunoSEQ multiplex PCR, and TCRdb holds only the in-frame ones, with some missing. Here the sample spans approximately 65,000 clones, around 84% being singletons. These data originate in a study of technical replicates of blood from several donors. V shed 3 bases, J shed 1 base, and the junction held 4 bases outside the gene matches. Germline CDR1 is MNHEY and CDR2 is SVGAGI. The CDR3 runs 16 residues. The V call is TRBV6-5, the J call TRBJ1-2; 11 positions agree with TRBD1. Sequencing input: PBMCs. This TCR derives from a human donor in good health. Some clones in this sample may be carry-over from other donors' samples. The CDR3 spells CASSYRGQGVNYGYTF. CDR3 DNA sequence: TGTGCCAGCAGTTATCGGGGACAGGGGGTTAACTATGGCTACACCTTC.